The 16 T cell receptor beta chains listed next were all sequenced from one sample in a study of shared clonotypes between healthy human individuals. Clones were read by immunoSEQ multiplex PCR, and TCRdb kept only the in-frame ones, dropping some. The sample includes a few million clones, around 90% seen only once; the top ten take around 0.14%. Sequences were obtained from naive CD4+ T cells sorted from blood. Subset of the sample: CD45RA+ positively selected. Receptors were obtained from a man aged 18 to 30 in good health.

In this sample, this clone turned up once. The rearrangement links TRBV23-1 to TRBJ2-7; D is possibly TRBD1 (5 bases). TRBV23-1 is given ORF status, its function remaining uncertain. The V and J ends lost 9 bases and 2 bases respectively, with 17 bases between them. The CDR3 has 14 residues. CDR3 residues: CARLGARGTYEQYF. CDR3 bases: TGCGCCAGACTTGGGGCGAGAGGAACCTACGAGCAGTACTTC.

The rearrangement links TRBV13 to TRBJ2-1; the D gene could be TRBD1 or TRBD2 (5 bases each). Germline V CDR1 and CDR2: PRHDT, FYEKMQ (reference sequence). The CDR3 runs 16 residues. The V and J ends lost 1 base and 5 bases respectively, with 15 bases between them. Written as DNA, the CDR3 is TGTGCCAGCAGCTTAGCGGTCGGGAAGGGACACAATGAGCAGTTCTTC. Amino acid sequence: CASSLAVGKGHNEQFF.

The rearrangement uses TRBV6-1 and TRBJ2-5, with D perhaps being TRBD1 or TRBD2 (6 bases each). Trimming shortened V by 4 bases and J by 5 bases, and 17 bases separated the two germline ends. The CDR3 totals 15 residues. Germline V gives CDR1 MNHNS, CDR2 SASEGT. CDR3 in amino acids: CASSARGPPGETQYF. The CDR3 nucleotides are TGTGCCAGCAGTGCACGGGGGCCCCCGGGGGAGACCCAGTACTTC.

As DNA, the CDR3 is TGCGCCAGCAGCCCCATGGGGGCTAGCACAGATACGCAGTATTTT. Translating it yields CASSPMGASTDTQYF. V usage is TRBV5-1 and J usage is TRBJ2-3; D is perhaps TRBD1 (6 bases). V lost 4 bases and J 0 bases, leaving 12 bases between the germline ends. The CDR3 runs 15 residues. Germline lookup yields CDR1 SGHRS and CDR2 YFSETQ.

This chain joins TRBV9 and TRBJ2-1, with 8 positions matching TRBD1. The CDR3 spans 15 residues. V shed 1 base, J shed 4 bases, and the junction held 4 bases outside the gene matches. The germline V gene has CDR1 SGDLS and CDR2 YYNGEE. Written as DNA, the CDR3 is TGTGCCAGCAGCGTACAGGGGGCGGGGTACAATGAGCAGTTCTTC. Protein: CASSVQGAGYNEQFF.

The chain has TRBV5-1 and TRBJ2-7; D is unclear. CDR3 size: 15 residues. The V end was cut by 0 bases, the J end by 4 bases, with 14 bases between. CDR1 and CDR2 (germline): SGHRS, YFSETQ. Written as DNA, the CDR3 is TGCGCCAGCAGCTTGGATGCATCAAACTCGTACGAGCAGTACTTC. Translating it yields CASSLDASNSYEQYF.

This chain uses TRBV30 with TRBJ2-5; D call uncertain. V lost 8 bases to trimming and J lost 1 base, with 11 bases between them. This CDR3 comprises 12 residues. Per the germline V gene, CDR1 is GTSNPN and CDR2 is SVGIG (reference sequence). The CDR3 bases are TGTGCCCGCAATGGGGTCCAAGAGACCCAGTACTTC. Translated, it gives CARNGVQETQYF.

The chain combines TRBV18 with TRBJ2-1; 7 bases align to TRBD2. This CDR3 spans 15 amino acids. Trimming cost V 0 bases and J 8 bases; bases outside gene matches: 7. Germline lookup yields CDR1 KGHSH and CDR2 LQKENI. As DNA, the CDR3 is TGTGCCAGCTCACCACCAGGGAGGGCACAAGATGAGCAGTTCTTC. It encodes CASSPPGRAQDEQFF.

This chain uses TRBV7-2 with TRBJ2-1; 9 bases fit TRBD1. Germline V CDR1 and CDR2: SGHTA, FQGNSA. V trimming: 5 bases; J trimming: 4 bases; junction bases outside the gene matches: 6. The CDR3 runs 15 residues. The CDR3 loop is CASSTGQGMYNEQFF. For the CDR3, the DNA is TGTGCCAGCAGCACCGGACAGGGGATGTACAATGAGCAGTTCTTC.

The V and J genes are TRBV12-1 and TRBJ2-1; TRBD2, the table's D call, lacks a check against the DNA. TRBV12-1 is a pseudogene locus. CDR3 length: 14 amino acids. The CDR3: CASSFGRECSEQFF. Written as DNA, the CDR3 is TGTGCCAGCAGCTTTGGGCGGGAGTGTAGTGAGCAGTTCTTC.

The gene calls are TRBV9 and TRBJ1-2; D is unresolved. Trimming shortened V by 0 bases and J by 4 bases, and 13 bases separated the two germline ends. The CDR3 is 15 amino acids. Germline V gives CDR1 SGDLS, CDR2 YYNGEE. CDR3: CASSVEGSVAYGYTF. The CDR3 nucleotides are TGTGCCAGCAGCGTAGAGGGCTCGGTAGCCTATGGCTACACCTTC.

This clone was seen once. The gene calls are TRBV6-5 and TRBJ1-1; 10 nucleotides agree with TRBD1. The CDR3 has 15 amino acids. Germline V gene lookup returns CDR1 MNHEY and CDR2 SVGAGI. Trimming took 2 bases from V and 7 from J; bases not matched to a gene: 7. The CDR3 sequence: CASSYRGQGGGEAFF. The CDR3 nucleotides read TGTGCCAGCAGTTACCGAGGACAGGGGGGCGGTGAAGCTTTCTTT.

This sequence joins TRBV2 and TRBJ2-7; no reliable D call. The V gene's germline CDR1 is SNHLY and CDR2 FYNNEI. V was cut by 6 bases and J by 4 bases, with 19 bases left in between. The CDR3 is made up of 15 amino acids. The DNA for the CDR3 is TGTGCCAGCAGGAGTAGGCTCGCCAATACATACGAGCAGTACTTC. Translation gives CASRSRLANTYEQYF.

CDR3 sequence: CASSLGGSTGYEQYF. CDR3 bases: TGTGCCAGCAGTTTGGGCGGTTCAACAGGGTACGAGCAGTACTTC. The V gene is TRBV28, the J gene TRBJ2-7; D perhaps matches TRBD1 (6 bases). The CDR3 runs to 15 residues. In germline, CDR1 is MDHEN, CDR2 SYDVKM. V lost 3 bases to trimming and J lost 4 bases, with 16 bases between them.

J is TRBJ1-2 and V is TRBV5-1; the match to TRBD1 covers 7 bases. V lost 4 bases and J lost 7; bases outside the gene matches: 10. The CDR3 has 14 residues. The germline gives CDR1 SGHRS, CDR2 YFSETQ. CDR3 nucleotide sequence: TGCGCCAGCAGCCTAGGACAGGTTGGTCGTGGCTACACCTTC. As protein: CASSLGQVGRGYTF.

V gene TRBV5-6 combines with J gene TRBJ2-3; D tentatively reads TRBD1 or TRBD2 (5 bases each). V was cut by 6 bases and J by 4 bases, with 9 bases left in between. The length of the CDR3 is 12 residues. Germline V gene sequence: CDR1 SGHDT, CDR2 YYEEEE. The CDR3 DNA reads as TGTGCCAGCACCCTGGGGGCAGATACGCAGTATTTT. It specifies CASTLGADTQYF.